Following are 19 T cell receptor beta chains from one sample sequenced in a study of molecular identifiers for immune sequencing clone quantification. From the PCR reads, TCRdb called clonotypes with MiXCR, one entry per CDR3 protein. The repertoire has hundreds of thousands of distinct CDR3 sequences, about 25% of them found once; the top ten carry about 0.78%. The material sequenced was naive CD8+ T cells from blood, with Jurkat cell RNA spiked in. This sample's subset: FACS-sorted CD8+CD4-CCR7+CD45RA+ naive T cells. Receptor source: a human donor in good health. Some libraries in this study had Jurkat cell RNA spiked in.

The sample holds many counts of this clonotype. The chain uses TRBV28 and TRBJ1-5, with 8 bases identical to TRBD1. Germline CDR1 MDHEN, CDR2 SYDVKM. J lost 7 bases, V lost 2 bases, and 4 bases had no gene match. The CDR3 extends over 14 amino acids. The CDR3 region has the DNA TGTGCCAGCAGTTTACAGACAGGGGTCCAGCCCCAGCATTTT. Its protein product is CASSLQTGVQPQHF.

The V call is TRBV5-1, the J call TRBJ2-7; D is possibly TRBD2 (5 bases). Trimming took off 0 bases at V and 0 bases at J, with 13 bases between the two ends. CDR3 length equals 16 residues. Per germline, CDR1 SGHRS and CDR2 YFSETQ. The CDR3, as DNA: TGCGCCAGCAGCTTGGCCCTAGGACGGGGCTCCTACGAGCAGTACTTC. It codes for CASSLALGRGSYEQYF.

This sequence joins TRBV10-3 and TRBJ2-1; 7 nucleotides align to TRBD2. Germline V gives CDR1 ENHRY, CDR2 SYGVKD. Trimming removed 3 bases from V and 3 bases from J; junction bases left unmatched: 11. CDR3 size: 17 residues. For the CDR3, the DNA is TGTGCCATCAGTGACCCCCGGAGGGAGCGGGACTACAATGAGCAGTTCTTC. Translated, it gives CAISDPRRERDYNEQFF.

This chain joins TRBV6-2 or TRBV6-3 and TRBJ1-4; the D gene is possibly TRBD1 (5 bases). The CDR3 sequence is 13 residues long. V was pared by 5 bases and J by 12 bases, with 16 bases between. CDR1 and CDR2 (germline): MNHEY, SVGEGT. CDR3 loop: CASSDGDVWELFF. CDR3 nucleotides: TGTGCCAGCAGTGACGGGGACGTTTGGGAACTGTTTTTT.

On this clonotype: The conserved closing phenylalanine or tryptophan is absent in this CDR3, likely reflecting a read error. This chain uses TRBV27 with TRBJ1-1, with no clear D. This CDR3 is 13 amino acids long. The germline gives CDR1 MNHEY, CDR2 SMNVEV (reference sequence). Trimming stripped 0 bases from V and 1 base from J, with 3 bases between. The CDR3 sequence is CASSLSENTEAFL. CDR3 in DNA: TGTGCCAGCAGTTTATCAGAGAACACTGAAGCTTTCCTT.

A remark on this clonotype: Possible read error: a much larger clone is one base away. CDR3 DNA sequence: TGTGCCAGCAGCTTACTGACAGGGAATACCTACGAGCAGTACTTC. Translation gives CASSLLTGNTYEQYF. V usage is TRBV7-9 and J usage is TRBJ2-7; TRBD1 matches at 7 bases. Germline lookup yields CDR1 SEHNR and CDR2 FQNEAQ (reference sequence). V was pared by 2 bases and J by 2 bases, with 6 bases of the junction left unmatched. This CDR3 is built from 15 residues.

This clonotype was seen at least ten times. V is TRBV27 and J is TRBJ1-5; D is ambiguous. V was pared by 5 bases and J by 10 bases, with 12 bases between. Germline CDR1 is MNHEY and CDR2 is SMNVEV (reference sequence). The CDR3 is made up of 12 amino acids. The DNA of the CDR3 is TGTGCCAGCAGTCAAGCTGGGTACCCCCAGCATTTT. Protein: CASSQAGYPQHF.

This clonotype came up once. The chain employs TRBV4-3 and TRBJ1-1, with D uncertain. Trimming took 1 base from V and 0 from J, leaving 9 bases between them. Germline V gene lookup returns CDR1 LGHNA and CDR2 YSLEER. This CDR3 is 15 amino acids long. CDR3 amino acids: CASSQGRGVNTEAFF. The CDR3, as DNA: TGCGCCAGCAGCCAAGGACGGGGAGTGAACACTGAAGCTTTCTTT.

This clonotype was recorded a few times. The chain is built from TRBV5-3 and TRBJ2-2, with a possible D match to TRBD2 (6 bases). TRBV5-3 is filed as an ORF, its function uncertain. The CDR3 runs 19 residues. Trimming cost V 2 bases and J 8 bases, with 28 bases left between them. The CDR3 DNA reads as TGTGCCAGAAGCTTTATCCTAACACGACAAGGGACTGGCACTGGGGAGCTGTTTTTT. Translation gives CARSFILTRQGTGTGELFF.

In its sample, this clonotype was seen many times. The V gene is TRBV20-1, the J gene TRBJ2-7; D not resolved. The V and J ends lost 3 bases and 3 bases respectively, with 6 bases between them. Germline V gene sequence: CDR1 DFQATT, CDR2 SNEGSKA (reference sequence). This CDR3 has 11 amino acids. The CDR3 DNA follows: TGCAGTGCTAGGCCCGACTACGAGCAGTACTTC. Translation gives CSARPDYEQYF.

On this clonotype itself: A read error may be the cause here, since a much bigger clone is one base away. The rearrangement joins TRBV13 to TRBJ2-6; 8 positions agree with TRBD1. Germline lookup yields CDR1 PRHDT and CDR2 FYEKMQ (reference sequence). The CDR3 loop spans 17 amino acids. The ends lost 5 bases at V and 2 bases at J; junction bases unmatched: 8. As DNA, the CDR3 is TGTGCCAGCAGCCTGGACAGGGAGGATCCTGGGGCCAACGTCCTGACTTTC. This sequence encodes CASSLDREDPGANVLTF. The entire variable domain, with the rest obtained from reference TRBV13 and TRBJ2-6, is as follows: AAGVIQSPRHLIKEKRETATLKCYPIPRHDTVYWYQQGPGQDPQFLISFYEKMQSDKGSIPDRFSAQQFSDYHSELNMSSLELGDSALYFCASSLDREDPGANVLTFGAGSRLTVL.

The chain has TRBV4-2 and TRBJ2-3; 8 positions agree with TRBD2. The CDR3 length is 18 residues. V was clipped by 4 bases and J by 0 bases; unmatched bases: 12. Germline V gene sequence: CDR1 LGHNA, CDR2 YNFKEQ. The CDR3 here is CASSRSLELAESTDTQYF. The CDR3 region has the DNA TGTGCCAGCAGCCGAAGTCTCGAACTAGCGGAGAGCACAGATACGCAGTATTTT.

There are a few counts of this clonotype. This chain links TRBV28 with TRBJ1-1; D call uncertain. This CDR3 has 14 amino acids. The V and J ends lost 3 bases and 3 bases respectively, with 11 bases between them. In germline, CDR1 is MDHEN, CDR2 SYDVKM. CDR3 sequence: CASSFANSDTEAFF. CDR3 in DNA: TGTGCCAGCAGTTTCGCCAACAGCGACACTGAAGCTTTCTTT. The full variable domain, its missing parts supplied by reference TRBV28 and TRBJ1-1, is DVKVTQSSRYLVKRTGEKVFLECVQDMDHENMFWYRQDPGLGLRLIYFSYDVKMKEKGDIPEGYSVSREKKERFSLILESASTNQTSMYLCASSFANSDTEAFFGQGTRLTVV.

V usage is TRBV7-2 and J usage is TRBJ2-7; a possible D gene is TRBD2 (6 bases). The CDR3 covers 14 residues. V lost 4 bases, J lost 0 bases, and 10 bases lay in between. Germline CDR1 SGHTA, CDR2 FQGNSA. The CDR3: CASSYGGVSYEQYF. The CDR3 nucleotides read TGTGCCAGCAGCTACGGGGGAGTCTCCTACGAGCAGTACTTC.

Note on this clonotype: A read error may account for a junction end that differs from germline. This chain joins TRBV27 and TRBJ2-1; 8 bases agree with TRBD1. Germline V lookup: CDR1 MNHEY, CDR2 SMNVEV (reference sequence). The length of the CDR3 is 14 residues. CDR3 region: CASKDRGSYNEQSF. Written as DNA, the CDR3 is TGTGCCAGCAAAGACAGGGGCTCCTACAATGAGCAGTCCTTC.

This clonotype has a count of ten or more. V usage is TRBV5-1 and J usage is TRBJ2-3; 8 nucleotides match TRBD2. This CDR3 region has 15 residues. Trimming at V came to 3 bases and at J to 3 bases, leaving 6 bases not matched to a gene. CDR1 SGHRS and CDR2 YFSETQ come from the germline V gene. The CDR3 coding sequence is TGCGCCAGCAGCTGGACTAGCTCGGGAACAGATACGCAGTATTTT. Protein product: CASSWTSSGTDTQYF.

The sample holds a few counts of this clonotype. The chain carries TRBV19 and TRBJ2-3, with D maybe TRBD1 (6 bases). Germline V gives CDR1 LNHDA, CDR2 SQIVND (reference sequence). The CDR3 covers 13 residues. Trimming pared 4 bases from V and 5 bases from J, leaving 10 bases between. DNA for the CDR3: TGTGCCAGTAGTAGCAGGGGAAAAGATACGCAGTATTTT. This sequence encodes CASSSRGKDTQYF.

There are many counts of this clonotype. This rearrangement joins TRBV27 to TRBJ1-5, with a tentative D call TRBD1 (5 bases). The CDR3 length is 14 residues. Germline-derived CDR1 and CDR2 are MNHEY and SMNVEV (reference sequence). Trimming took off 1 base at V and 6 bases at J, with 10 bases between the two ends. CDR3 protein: CASSLWQGLQPQHF. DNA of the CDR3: TGTGCCAGCAGTTTATGGCAGGGTCTTCAGCCCCAGCATTTT.

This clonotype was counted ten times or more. The CDR3 spells CSAWDSRWYEQYF. In DNA, the CDR3 is TGCAGTGCTTGGGACTCGAGGTGGTACGAGCAGTACTTC. The gene calls are TRBV20-1 and TRBJ2-7, with TRBD2 as a possible D gene (6 bases). The germline CDR1 and CDR2 sequences are DFQATT and SNEGSKA (reference sequence). The CDR3 length is 13 residues. Trimming took off 5 bases at V and 4 bases at J, with 15 bases between the two ends.